This T cell receptor beta chain was obtained from a study of tumor and adjacent non-tumor tissue in lung cancer (dated by TCRdb to the late 2010s). The study in broad terms: By cancer type, the cohort comprised 12 to 13 adenocarcinoma patients, 2 squamous cell carcinoma patients and 1 small cell lung cancer patient. The approximately 15 enrolled patients, of whom approximately 10 were men and 5 were women, were aged about 30 to 80 years and were diagnosed with TNM stage I to III disease. In total, sequencing yielded 125,075,908 productive TCRbeta reads, which works out to an average of approximately 4 million reads per sample. Using bulk TCRbeta repertoires from roughly 14 lung cancer patients, the study set lung tumor tissue side by side with matched distant non-tumor lung tissue. TCRbeta CDR3 sequencing was performed on 25 to 35 paired specimens, with one tumor sample and one normal lung sample collected per patient.

Bulk unsorted tissue served as the source for RNA extraction, and RNA quality was assessed using a NanoDrop ND-1000 and an Agilent 2100. Normal lung samples were distant non-tumor tissue taken more than 3 cm from the tumor edge. The donors were newly diagnosed lung cancer patients admitted for thoracic surgery in China from August to November 2014 who had not received prior chemotherapy. Patients who had received previous radiotherapy or chemotherapy, or who had another concurrent cancer, were excluded from the study. Pieces of surgical tissue measuring about 1-2.3 cm3 were kept in RNAlater solution and held at -80 degrees C until needed. Of note for this clonotype: The antigen this receptor binds is unknown. The junction and the germline gene differ at one end; a read error may be behind it.

The library was obtained by multiplex PCR. Sequenced using an Illumina HiSeq 2500. TCRbeta libraries were built by three rounds of nested PCR using primers (Table S4), following protocols modified from ARM-PCR. PCR products of 200-500 bp were gel-excised and purified with the QIAquick gel extraction kit before sequencing. Per the original workflow: Trimmomatic was used to clean the reads, FLASH was used to merge the reads into complete CDR3 sequences, and MiTCR was used to assign the reads to V(D)J germline segments. Clonal diversity was calculated as the inverse Simpson's index using VDJtools. In-frame sequences without a premature stop codon were defined as productive reads. TCRdb redid the processing of the public reads, applying fastp at Q25 and MiXCR, and retained in-frame beta chains. Merged by CDR3 protein, the rows form single entries marked with the most common genes and DNA. These V and J calls originate from TCRdb's pipeline instead of the authors' own analysis. Counted in this sample were 90,000 to 110,000 distinct CDR3 sequences; 60% to 65% of them appeared once. The top ten constitute around 17% of the sample.

What the work shows at the level of the full study, not this receptor alone: Because peripheral blood was not sequenced, the blood TCRbeta repertoires of the lung cancer patients in the study went unexamined. TCR diversity was significantly higher in younger patients, and greater tumor TCR diversity was associated with shorter overall survival and shorter disease-free survival. The methods do not name the sequencing platform or mention unique molecular identifiers. Tumor tissue showed significantly greater TCR diversity (inverse Simpson) than normal lung tissue (431.37 vs 166.20, P = 0.0075, Mann-Whitney U test). The cohort had only approximately 15 patients, and the authors noted that larger samples and more detailed clinical data are needed. A significantly larger cumulative share of the repertoire was made up by the top 100 clones in normal lung than in tumor tissue.

Inclusive of the bounding cysteine and phenylalanine, the CDR3 is 15 residues long. Kept here is only the CDR3 DNA, which spans 45 bases and is read in frame from base 1. The germline V gene encodes CDR1 ENHRY and CDR2 SYGVKD. The receptor comes from a man in his sixties with non-small cell lung cancer. Material: distant non-tumor lung tissue. This sequence uses TRBV10-3 and TRBJ2-2; the D gene may be TRBD1 or TRBD2, since each aligns over 5 bases. The CDR3 reads as follows: CTISPGPQNAGELLF. Read as DNA, the sequence is TGTACCATCAGTCCGGGACCTCAGAACGCCGGGGAGCTGCTTTTT.